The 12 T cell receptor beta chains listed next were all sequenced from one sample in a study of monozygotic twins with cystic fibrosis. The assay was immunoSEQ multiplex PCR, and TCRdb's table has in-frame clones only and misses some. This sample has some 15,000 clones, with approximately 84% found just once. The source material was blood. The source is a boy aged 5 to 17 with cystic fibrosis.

The CDR3 DNA is TGTGCCAGCCTCCGACCGAGGACAGGGGCCCCTGAAGCTTTCTTT. Translation: CASLRPRTGAPEAFF. The chain employs TRBV7-2 and TRBJ1-1, with 9 bases fitting TRBD1. J was trimmed by 6 bases and V by 8 bases; bases with no gene match: 13. The CDR3 contains 15 residues. The germline V gene has CDR1 SGHTA and CDR2 FQGNSA. The whole variable domain, filled in from reference TRBV7-2 and TRBJ1-1, reads GAGVSQSPSNKVTEKGKDVELRCDPISGHTALYWYRQSLGQGLEFLIYFQGNSAPDKSGLPSDRFSAERTGGSVSTLTIQRTQQEDSAVYLCASLRPRTGAPEAFFGQGTRLTVV.

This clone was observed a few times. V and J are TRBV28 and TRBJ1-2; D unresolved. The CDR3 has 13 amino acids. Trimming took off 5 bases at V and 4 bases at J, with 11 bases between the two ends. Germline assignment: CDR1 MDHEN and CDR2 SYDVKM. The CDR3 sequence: CASSLSLSYGYTF. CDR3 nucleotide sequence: TGTGCCAGCAGTCTCTCACTATCCTATGGCTACACCTTC.

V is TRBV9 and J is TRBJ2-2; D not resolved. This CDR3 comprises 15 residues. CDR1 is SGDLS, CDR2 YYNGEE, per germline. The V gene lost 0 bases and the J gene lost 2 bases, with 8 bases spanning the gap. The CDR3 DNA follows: TGTGCCAGCAGCGTAGAACAGAGCAACACCGGGGAGCTGTTTTTT. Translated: CASSVEQSNTGELFF.

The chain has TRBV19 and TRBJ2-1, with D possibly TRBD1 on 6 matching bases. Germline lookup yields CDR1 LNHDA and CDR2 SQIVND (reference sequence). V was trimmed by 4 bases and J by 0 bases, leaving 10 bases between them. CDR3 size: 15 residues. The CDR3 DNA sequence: TGTGCCAGTAGTAAGCAGGGGAGCTCCTACAATGAGCAGTTCTTC. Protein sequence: CASSKQGSSYNEQFF.

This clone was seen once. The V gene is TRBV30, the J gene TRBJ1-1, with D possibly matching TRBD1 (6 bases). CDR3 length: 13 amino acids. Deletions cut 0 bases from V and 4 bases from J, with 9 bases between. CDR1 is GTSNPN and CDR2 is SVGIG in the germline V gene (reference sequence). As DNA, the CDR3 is TGTGCCTGGAGTGTACGGGGGCCCACTGAAGCTTTCTTT. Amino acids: CAWSVRGPTEAFF.

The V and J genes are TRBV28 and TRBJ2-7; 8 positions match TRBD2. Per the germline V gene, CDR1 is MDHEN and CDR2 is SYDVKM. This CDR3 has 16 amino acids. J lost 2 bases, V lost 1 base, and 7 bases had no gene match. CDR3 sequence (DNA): TGTGCCAGCAGTTTATTGTGGAGTAGCGGGACCTACGAGCAGTACTTC. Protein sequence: CASSLLWSSGTYEQYF.

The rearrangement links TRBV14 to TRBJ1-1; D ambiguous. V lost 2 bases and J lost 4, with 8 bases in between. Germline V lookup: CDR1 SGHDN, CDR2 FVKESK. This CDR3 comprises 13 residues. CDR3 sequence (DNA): TGTGCCAGCAGCCAAACATTAGGCACTGAAGCTTTCTTT. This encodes CASSQTLGTEAFF.

The DNA of the CDR3 is TGTGCCAGTAGTACCCTGAGCGTAGCGTGGTATGGCTACACCTTC. It codes for CASSTLSVAWYGYTF. The chain combines TRBV19 with TRBJ1-2, with unresolved D. V shed 4 bases and J shed 5 bases, with 17 bases lying between them. Germline V gene sequence: CDR1 LNHDA, CDR2 SQIVND (reference sequence). The CDR3 is made up of 15 amino acids. Variable domain in full (rest from reference TRBV19 and TRBJ1-2): DGGITQSPKYLFRKEGQNVTLSCEQNLNHDAMYWYRQDPGQGLRLIYYSQIVNDFQKGDIAEGYSVSREKKESFPLTVTSAQKNPTAFYLCASSTLSVAWYGYTFGSGTRLTVV.

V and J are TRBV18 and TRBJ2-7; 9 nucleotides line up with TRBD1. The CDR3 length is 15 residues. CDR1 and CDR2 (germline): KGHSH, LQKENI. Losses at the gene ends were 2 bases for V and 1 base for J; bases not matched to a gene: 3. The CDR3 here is CASSPAGTGSYEQYF. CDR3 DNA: TGTGCCAGCTCACCAGCAGGGACAGGGTCCTACGAGCAGTACTTC. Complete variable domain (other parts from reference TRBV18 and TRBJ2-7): NAGVMQNPRHLVRRRGQEARLRCSPMKGHSHVYWYRQLPEEGLKFMVYLQKENIIDESGMPKERFSAEFPKEGPSILRIQQVVRGDSAAYFCASSPAGTGSYEQYFGPGTRLTVT.

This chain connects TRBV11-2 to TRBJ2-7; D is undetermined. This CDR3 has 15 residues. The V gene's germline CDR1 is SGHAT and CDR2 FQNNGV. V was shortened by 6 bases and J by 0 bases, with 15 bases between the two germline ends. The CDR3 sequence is CASSPQPRPSYEQYF. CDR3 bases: TGTGCCAGCAGTCCCCAGCCCAGGCCCTCCTACGAGCAGTACTTC.

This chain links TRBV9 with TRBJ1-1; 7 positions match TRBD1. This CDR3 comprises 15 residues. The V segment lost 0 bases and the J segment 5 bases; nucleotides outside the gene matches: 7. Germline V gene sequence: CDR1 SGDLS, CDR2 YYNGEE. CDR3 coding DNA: TGTGCCAGCAGCGTAGTACCCAACAGGGGAACTGAAGCTTTCTTT. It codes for CASSVVPNRGTEAFF.

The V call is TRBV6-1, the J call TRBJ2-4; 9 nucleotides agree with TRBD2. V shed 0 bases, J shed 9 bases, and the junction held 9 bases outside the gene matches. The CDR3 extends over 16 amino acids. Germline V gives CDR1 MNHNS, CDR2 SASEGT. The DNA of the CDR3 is TGTGCCAGCAGTGAAGCGCGGGAGGGAGGGAGAGGCATTCAGTACTTC. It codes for CASSEAREGGRGIQYF.